Presented here are 20 T cell receptor beta chains from one specimen sequenced in a study of T-cell memory formation after mild COVID-19. From the 5' RACE reads, TCRdb called clonotypes with MiXCR, one entry per CDR3 protein. Counted here are fewer than 500,000 distinct CDR3 sequences, approximately 25% occurring once; the ten biggest clones make up 12%. Material for sequencing was PBMCs or a T cell subset sorted from them (not recorded which). These receptors were collected from an adult woman who had mild COVID-19 (a few samples of this study predate the infection). Cell type and time point are not known.

The chain is built from TRBV5-6 and TRBJ2-7; 10 bases agree with TRBD1. Germline CDR1 reads SGHDT; CDR2 reads YYEEEE. V shed 5 bases and J 2 bases; nucleotides not matched to a gene: 4. The CDR3 has 14 residues. CDR3 in amino acids: CASRWTGGTYEQYF. The CDR3 DNA follows: TGTGCCAGCAGATGGACAGGGGGAACCTACGAGCAGTACTTC.

This clonotype was observed a handful of times. The chain carries TRBV20-1 and TRBJ2-7, with D possibly matching TRBD1 (6 bases). The length of the CDR3 is 15 residues. CDR1 DFQATT and CDR2 SNEGSKA come from the germline V gene (reference sequence). Trimming left V 0 bases short and J 5 bases short, with 17 bases between. The CDR3 here is CSARETGQSSHEQYF. As DNA, the CDR3 is TGCAGTGCTAGAGAGACGGGACAATCATCCCACGAGCAGTACTTC.

This clonotype was recorded a few times. V and J are TRBV6-5 and TRBJ2-1; D uncertain. With 6 bases removed from V and 6 bases from J, the gap between germline ends came to 18 bases. From germline, CDR1 is MNHEY and CDR2 SVGAGI. This CDR3 comprises 15 residues. CDR3 protein: CASRYQKDVPNEQFF. The CDR3 bases are TGTGCCAGCAGATACCAAAAGGACGTGCCCAATGAGCAGTTCTTC.

The rearrangement uses TRBV2 and TRBJ2-1; D unclear. CDR3 length: 12 residues. Trimming cost V 7 bases and J 6 bases, with 10 bases left between them. Germline CDR1 is SNHLY and CDR2 is FYNNEI. This CDR3 is CASKPDSNEQFF. DNA for the CDR3: TGTGCCAGCAAACCGGATTCCAATGAGCAGTTCTTC.

This sequence joins TRBV5-6 and TRBJ1-1; D unresolved. Germline V lookup: CDR1 SGHDT, CDR2 YYEEEE. The ends were cut back, 2 bases at V and 5 bases at J, with 13 bases in the middle. This CDR3 has 14 residues. The CDR3 protein is CASSFGEIGTEAFF. The CDR3 DNA follows: TGTGCCAGCAGCTTTGGGGAGATAGGGACTGAAGCTTTCTTT. Together with reference TRBV5-6 and TRBJ1-1, the CDR3 gives the full variable domain: DAGVTQSPTHLIKTRGQQVTLRCSPKSGHDTVSWYQQALGQGPQFIFQYYEEEERQRGNFPDRFSGHQFPNYSSELNVNALLLGDSALYLCASSFGEIGTEAFFGQGTRLTVV.

The V gene is TRBV29-1, the J gene TRBJ2-3; tentatively, D is TRBD2 (6 bases). This CDR3 has 15 residues. The germline CDR1 and CDR2 sequences are SQVTM and ANQGSEA. The V end was cut by 3 bases, the J end by 0 bases, with 13 bases between. DNA of the CDR3: TGCAGCGTTGAGGGAGGCCGGTCTAGCACAGATACGCAGTATTTT. This codes for CSVEGGRSSTDTQYF.

The rearrangement uses TRBV5-4 and TRBJ2-5, with 10 bases lining up with TRBD1. J lost 5 bases, V lost 4 bases, and 5 bases had no gene match. This CDR3 region has 14 residues. Germline loops: CDR1 SGHNT, CDR2 YYREEE (reference sequence). For the CDR3, the DNA is TGTGCCAGCAGCGAGACAGGGGGCGGGGAGACCCAGTACTTC. As protein: CASSETGGGETQYF.

V gene TRBV29-1 combines with J gene TRBJ2-6, with D perhaps TRBD1 (6 bases). CDR3 size: 15 residues. The V end was cut by 4 bases, the J end by 0 bases, with 10 bases between. Germline CDR1 SQVTM, CDR2 ANQGSEA. CDR3 protein: CSVVRQVSGANVLTF. CDR3 DNA sequence: TGCAGCGTTGTCCGACAGGTCTCTGGGGCCAACGTCCTGACTTTC.

This rearrangement joins TRBV7-3 to TRBJ2-1; 10 bases line up with TRBD2. V was clipped by 5 bases and J by 8 bases; unmatched bases: 3. The CDR3 runs to 13 residues. Germline loops: CDR1 SGHTA, CDR2 FQGTGA. The CDR3 reads CASSPGLAYEQFF. In DNA, the CDR3 is TGTGCCAGCAGCCCGGGACTAGCGTATGAGCAGTTCTTC.

The chain couples TRBV3-1 to TRBJ2-1; TRBD2 matches at 15 bases. The CDR3 runs to 15 residues. The ends lost 5 bases at V and 8 bases at J; junction bases unmatched: 4. Germline V gene data show CDR1 as LGHDT and CDR2 as YNNKEL (reference sequence). This CDR3 is CASSWTSGGADEQFF. Here the CDR3 DNA reads TGTGCCAGCAGCTGGACTAGCGGGGGGGCAGATGAGCAGTTCTTC.

This clonotype came up a few times. V usage is TRBV12-3 or TRBV12-4 and J usage is TRBJ2-7; 7 nucleotides match TRBD2. The CDR3 spans 15 residues. The J segment lost 5 bases and the V segment lost 5 bases, leaving 12 bases of the junction unmatched. CDR3 sequence: CASSLLGLAVDEQYF. In nucleotides, the CDR3 is TGTGCCAGCAGTCTCCTGGGGCTAGCGGTAGACGAGCAGTACTTC.

The chain is built from TRBV4-1 and TRBJ2-7; D possibly corresponds to TRBD1 (6 bases). The germline V and J ends were trimmed by 1 base and 5 bases, with 9 bases remaining between them. The CDR3 has 13 amino acids. Germline assignment: CDR1 MGHRA and CDR2 YSYEKL. This CDR3 reads CASSQGRTDEQYF. CDR3 nucleotides: TGCGCCAGCAGCCAAGGTCGGACAGACGAGCAGTACTTC.

The chain combines TRBV5-4 with TRBJ2-3; D possibly corresponds to TRBD1 (6 bases). This CDR3 comprises 16 residues. V was pared by 1 base and J by 2 bases, with 14 bases between. Per germline, CDR1 SGHNT and CDR2 YYREEE (reference sequence). Here the CDR3 DNA reads TGTGCCAGCAGCTTGTCGGCAGGGGCCAACACAGATACGCAGTATTTT. Residues: CASSLSAGANTDTQYF. Full variable domain (remainder filled in from reference TRBV5-4 and TRBJ2-3): ETGVTQSPTHLIKTRGQQVTLRCSSQSGHNTVSWYQQALGQGPQFIFQYYREEENGRGNFPPRFSGLQFPNYSSELNVNALELDDSALYLCASSLSAGANTDTQYFGPGTRLTVL.

The V call is TRBV12-3 or TRBV12-4, the J call TRBJ2-5; D might be TRBD1 (5 bases). V lost 7 bases and J 1 base, leaving 13 bases between the germline ends. CDR3 length equals 14 residues. The CDR3 spells CASKGPTSQETQYF. Here the CDR3 DNA reads TGTGCCAGCAAGGGGCCAACTTCCCAAGAGACCCAGTACTTC.

This clonotype showed up just a few times. This chain connects TRBV3-1 to TRBJ2-3; D ambiguous. The CDR3 is 14 residues long. The germline V gene has CDR1 LGHDT and CDR2 YNNKEL (reference sequence). V was pared by 9 bases and J by 4 bases, with 17 bases between. CDR3 DNA sequence: TGTGCCAGTTCTTTGGGCGCTCGGGCAGATACGCAGTATTTT. This encodes CASSLGARADTQYF.

The CDR3 sequence is CASSPRLAGGPYTDTQYF. DNA for the CDR3: TGTGCCAGCAGCCCTAGACTAGCGGGAGGGCCGTACACAGATACGCAGTATTTT. The chain employs TRBV9 and TRBJ2-3; the match to TRBD2 covers 14 bases. Germline V CDR1 and CDR2: SGDLS, YYNGEE. The CDR3 covers 18 residues. Trimming at V came to 4 bases and at J to 2 bases, leaving 9 bases not matched to a gene.

V is TRBV20-1 and J is TRBJ1-2; D not resolved. Germline loops: CDR1 DFQATT, CDR2 SNEGSKA (reference sequence). The CDR3 runs to 12 residues. V was trimmed by 1 base and J by 8 bases, leaving 11 bases between them. The DNA for the CDR3 is TGCAGTGCTAGAGGTACCGGGATCGGCTACACCTTC. Translated, it gives CSARGTGIGYTF.

This clonotype was observed a handful of times. The chain recombines TRBV12-3 or TRBV12-4 with TRBJ2-1; perhaps TRBD2 as D (7 bases). The ends were cut back, 3 bases at V and 0 bases at J, with 15 bases in the middle. The CDR3 runs to 17 residues. The CDR3 DNA is TGTGCCAGCAGTTTGGGGGAGGGGGGTCCCTCCTACAATGAGCAGTTCTTC. Amino acids: CASSLGEGGPSYNEQFF.

In this sample, this clonotype turned up a few times. This chain links TRBV12-3 or TRBV12-4 with TRBJ2-3; 11 nucleotides line up with TRBD2. The J segment lost 0 bases and the V segment lost 6 bases, leaving 11 bases of the junction unmatched. The CDR3 consists of 18 residues. The CDR3 DNA is TGTGCCAGCAGCGTTCGGACTAGCGGGTATCAAAGCACAGATACGCAGTATTTT. Translation: CASSVRTSGYQSTDTQYF.

This chain connects TRBV6-5 to TRBJ1-1; no firm D call. The CDR3 is made up of 15 amino acids. Germline CDR1 is MNHEY and CDR2 is SVGAGI. Trimming stripped 4 bases from V and 1 base from J, with 13 bases between. Here the CDR3 reads CASSSHPTGNTEAFF. In DNA, the CDR3 is TGTGCCAGCAGTTCGCACCCGACTGGGAACACTGAAGCTTTCTTT.